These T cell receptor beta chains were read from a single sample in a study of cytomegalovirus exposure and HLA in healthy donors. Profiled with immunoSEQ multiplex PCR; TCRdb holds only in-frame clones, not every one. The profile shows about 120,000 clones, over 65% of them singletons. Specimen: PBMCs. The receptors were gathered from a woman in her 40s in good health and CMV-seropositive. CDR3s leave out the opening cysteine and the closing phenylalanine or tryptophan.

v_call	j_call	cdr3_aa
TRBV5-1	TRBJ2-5	ASSRQGLVQETQY
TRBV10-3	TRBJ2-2	ATLDPEMATGELF
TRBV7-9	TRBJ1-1	ASSLGDRENTEAF
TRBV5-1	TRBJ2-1	ASKTGGADNEQF
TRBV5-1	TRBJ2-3	ASSPWSRDSTDTQY
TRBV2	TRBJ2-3	ASSRYADTQY
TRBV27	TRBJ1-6	ASSLGTGASPLH
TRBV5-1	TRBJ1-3	ASSVDAQGSGNTIY
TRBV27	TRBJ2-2	ASGRLGLNTGELF
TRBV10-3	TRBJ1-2	AISEFGGGGQGNYGYT
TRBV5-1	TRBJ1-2	ASSLVQEPYGYT
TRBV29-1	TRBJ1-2	SAGHFRGYT
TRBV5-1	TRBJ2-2	ASSLAAGSGELF
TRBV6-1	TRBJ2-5	ASSVVGGLETQY
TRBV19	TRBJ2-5	ASTGTAKETQY
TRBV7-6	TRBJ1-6	ASSFEAGYNSPLH
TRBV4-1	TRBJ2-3	ASSPREGWPTDTQY
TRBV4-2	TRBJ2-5	ASSQERGGADETQY
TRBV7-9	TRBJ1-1	ASSTQDRGLSVVAF
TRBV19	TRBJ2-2	ASSISLAGGRTGELF
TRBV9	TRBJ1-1	ASSETAGDTEAF
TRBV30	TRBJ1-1	AWSPWTGGRTEAF
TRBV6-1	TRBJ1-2	ASAMSQYGYT
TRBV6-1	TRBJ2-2	ASSEGGVGTGELF
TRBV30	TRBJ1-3	AWSPDRGGNTIY
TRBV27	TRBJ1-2	ASSPRGGGYGYT
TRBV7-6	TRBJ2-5	ASSLGRGGREETQY
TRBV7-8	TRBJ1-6	ASSPPTGTMGNSPLH
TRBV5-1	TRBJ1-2	ASSFGGDGYGYT
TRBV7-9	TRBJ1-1	ASSLLQGNKDTEAF
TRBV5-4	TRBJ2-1	ASSLVGEVNEQF
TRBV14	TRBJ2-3	ASSQGGGGTQY
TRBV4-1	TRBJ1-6	ASSQDGSDRGFNSPLH
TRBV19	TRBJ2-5	ASSRRGLAGEETQY
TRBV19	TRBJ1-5	ASSTTGIQPQH
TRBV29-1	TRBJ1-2	SVLPRGGGYT
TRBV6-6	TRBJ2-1	ASSYSGTGKSGEQF
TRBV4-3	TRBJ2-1	ASSQGPGGSSYNEQF
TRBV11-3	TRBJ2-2	ASSFRDGELF
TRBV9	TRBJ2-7	ASSVRGENSYEQY
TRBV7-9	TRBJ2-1	ASSLTGLGNEQF
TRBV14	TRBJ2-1	ASSQDGGSQNEQF
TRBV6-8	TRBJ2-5	ASSAGPVETQY
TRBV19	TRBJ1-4	ASSDSGTLGEKLF
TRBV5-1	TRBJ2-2	ASSLAGGPNTGELF
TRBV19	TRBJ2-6	ASSMGTVGANVLT
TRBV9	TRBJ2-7	ASSVGPAEIYEQY
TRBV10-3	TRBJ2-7	AIRSGGIGEQY
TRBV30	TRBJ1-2	AWSVDSHYGYT
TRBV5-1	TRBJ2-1	ASAQGGFWEQF
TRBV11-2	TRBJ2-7	ASSLARTTEQY
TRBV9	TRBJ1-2	ASSVDGRGYGYT
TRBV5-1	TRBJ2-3	ASSGGGGEDTQY
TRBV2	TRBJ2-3	ASKREAGSDTQY
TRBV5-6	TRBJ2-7	ASSRDRTYEQY
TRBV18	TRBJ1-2	ASSPDRAAYGYT
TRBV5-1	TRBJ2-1	ASSPNFGTGEKNEQF